A selection of T cell receptor beta chains follows, all from one sample in a study of cytomegalovirus exposure and HLA in healthy donors. Sequencing was performed with immunoSEQ multiplex PCR; in TCRdb, only in-frame clones are kept and a portion is missing. The table shows some 110,000 clones, with around 70% occurring only once. The sequenced sample consisted of PBMCs. These receptors came from a man aged 30-40 years in good health and CMV-seropositive. CDR3s include the opening cysteine and the closing phenylalanine or tryptophan. The D gene is left open where the match is weak. Clone size is not always given. Where it is, it says once, few, many or a class for expanded clones.

clone_size	d_call	v_call	j_call	cdr3_aa	cdr3_nt
-	-	TRBV21-1	TRBJ1-1	CASSRPNQAFF	TGTGCCAGCTCCAGGCCTAACCAAGCTTTCTTT
-	TRBD2	TRBV7-6	TRBJ2-3	CASSHSAGTSGRSTDTQYF	TGTGCCAGCAGCCATTCAGCAGGGACTAGCGGGAGGAGCACAGATACGCAGTATTTT
-	TRBD1	TRBV7-2	TRBJ1-2	CASSLASLQGDYGYTF	TGTGCCAGCAGCTTAGCGTCGTTACAGGGGGACTATGGCTACACCTTC
few	-	TRBV9	TRBJ1-2	CASGGDRSYGYTF	TGTGCCAGCGGGGGGGACCGCTCCTATGGCTACACCTTC
-	-	TRBV2	TRBJ2-3	CASSLTALSTDTQYF	TGTGCCAGCAGTTTGACAGCACTAAGCACAGATACGCAGTATTTT
once	-	TRBV6-5	TRBJ1-1	CASSKPGLQTGTFF	TGTGCCAGCAGTAAACCGGGACTTCAAACGGGGACTTTCTTT
once	-	TRBV27	TRBJ1-1	CASSFGTQKAEAFF	TGTGCCAGCAGTTTCGGGACACAGAAGGCTGAAGCTTTCTTT
few	TRBD1	TRBV19	TRBJ1-4	CASSPRDRGEKLFF	TGTGCCAGTAGTCCCCGGGACAGGGGAGAAAAACTGTTTTTT
-	TRBD1	TRBV5-1	TRBJ2-2	CASSLRTGVDTGELFF	TGCGCCAGCAGCTTGCGGACAGGGGTGGACACCGGGGAGCTGTTTTTT
-	TRBD1	TRBV6-5	TRBJ2-7	CASRAGTGMYEQYF	TGTGCCAGCAGGGCCGGGACAGGGATGTACGAGCAGTACTTC
few	-	TRBV10-3	TRBJ2-1	CAITATRGYNEQFF	TGTGCCATCACCGCGACAAGGGGCTACAATGAGCAGTTCTTC
-	-	TRBV7-9	TRBJ2-5	CASSPGLDQETQYF	TGTGCCAGCAGCCCAGGACTGGACCAAGAGACCCAGTACTTC
-	-	TRBV27	TRBJ2-3	CASGRTGTSTDTQYF	TGTGCCAGCGGCAGAACGGGAACTAGCACAGATACGCAGTATTTT
-	-	TRBV19	TRBJ2-1	CASSIRRNTREQFF	TGTGCCAGTAGTATTCGGAGGAACACTCGAGAGCAGTTCTTC
-	-	TRBV27	TRBJ1-1	CATRGRVEGTEAFF	TGTGCCACAAGAGGGAGGGTAGAAGGTACTGAAGCTTTCTTT
-	-	TRBV4-3	TRBJ1-3	CASSQEVRGDGNTIYF	TGCGCCAGCAGCCAAGAAGTCAGGGGCGATGGAAACACCATATATTTT
few	-	TRBV11-3	TRBJ2-3	CASSARSGASDTQYF	TGTGCCAGCAGCGCGAGGAGCGGTGCTTCAGATACGCAGTATTTT
-	-	TRBV6-5	TRBJ1-1	CASSYNRGLGEAFF	TGTGCCAGCAGTTACAATAGGGGTCTGGGTGAAGCTTTCTTT
-	-	TRBV27	TRBJ1-3	CASSRVSSGNTIYF	TGTGCCAGCAGTCGGGTTAGCTCTGGAAACACCATATATTTT
-	-	TRBV10-3	TRBJ2-7	CAISDPIGDSLSYEQYF	TGTGCCATCAGTGACCCTATCGGAGACAGTCTGTCCTACGAGCAGTACTTC
-	-	TRBV19	TRBJ2-3	CASSIAGSYTDTQYF	TGTGCCAGTAGTATAGCAGGGTCCTACACAGATACGCAGTATTTT
-	TRBD2	TRBV11-2	TRBJ2-1	CASSRGWSSGVYNEQFF	TGTGCCAGCAGCCGAGGCTGGTCCAGCGGGGTCTACAATGAGCAGTTCTTC
-	-	TRBV9	TRBJ2-3	CASRRTSTDTQYF	TGTGCCAGCAGAAGGACTAGCACAGATACGCAGTATTTT
-	TRBD1	TRBV19	TRBJ1-5	CASSWAGGWGQPQHF	TGTGCCAGTAGTTGGGCAGGGGGCTGGGGACAGCCCCAGCATTTT
-	TRBD2	TRBV27	TRBJ2-3	CASSSWSSGSTDTQYF	TGTGCCAGCAGTTCCTGGAGTAGCGGGAGCACAGATACGCAGTATTTT
-	-	TRBV7-2	TRBJ1-2	CASTAGYGYTF	TGTGCCAGCACCGCAGGTTATGGCTACACCTTC
-	-	TRBV5-1	TRBJ1-5	CASSLEDSSNQPQHF	TGCGCCAGCAGCTTGGAGGACAGTTCTAATCAGCCCCAGCATTTT
-	-	TRBV30	TRBJ1-5	CAWSVGHAGQPQHF	TGTGCCTGGAGTGTAGGACACGCCGGCCAGCCCCAGCATTTT
-	-	TRBV13	TRBJ2-5	CASSLADKSSKETQYF	TGTGCCAGCAGCTTAGCGGACAAGTCCTCCAAAGAGACCCAGTACTTC
-	TRBD1	TRBV5-4	TRBJ2-2	CASSPGQGSDGELFF	TGTGCCAGCAGCCCAGGACAGGGTTCTGACGGGGAGCTGTTTTTT
-	TRBD1	TRBV28	TRBJ1-3	CASTGTGTGNTIYF	TGTGCCAGCACCGGGACAGGGACTGGAAACACCATATATTTT
-	-	TRBV19	TRBJ2-1	CATARGALYEQFF	TGTGCCACCGCCCGGGGGGCCCTTTATGAGCAGTTCTTC
-	TRBD1	TRBV18	TRBJ1-2	CASSQLPGQKYGYTF	TGTGCCAGCTCACAATTGCCGGGACAGAAATATGGCTACACCTTC
-	TRBD1	TRBV6-1	TRBJ1-5	CASSENLRTGGLYQPQHF	TGTGCCAGCAGTGAAAACCTACGCACAGGGGGTTTATATCAGCCCCAGCATTTT
few	TRBD1	TRBV27	TRBJ1-5	CASRTTGAGGQPQHF	TGTGCCAGCAGGACGACAGGGGCGGGTGGTCAGCCCCAGCATTTT
-	TRBD1	TRBV9	TRBJ1-1	CASSVGTGNTEAFF	TGTGCCAGCAGCGTCGGGACAGGGAACACTGAAGCTTTCTTT
-	-	TRBV5-1	TRBJ2-7	CASSFRGGPLSYEQYF	TGCGCCAGCAGTTTCCGCGGCGGGCCCCTCTCCTACGAGCAGTACTTC
-	-	TRBV6-1	TRBJ2-1	CASSAYRAEQFF	TGTGCCAGCAGTGCTTACAGGGCCGAGCAGTTCTTC
-	TRBD1	TRBV6-1	TRBJ1-6	CASSGTGGASPLHF	TGTGCCAGCAGTGGGACAGGGGGCGCTTCACCCCTCCACTTT
-	-	TRBV7-9	TRBJ1-3	CASSGGATGNTIYF	TGTGCCAGCAGCGGGGGGGCAACTGGAAACACCATATATTTT